This is a list of T cell receptor beta chains from one sample in a study of spatial heterogeneity in lung cancer. MiXCR was run by TCRdb on the 5' RACE reads, yielding one entry per CDR3 protein. Altogether 2,200 or so distinct CDR3 sequences are present, over 15% being singletons, with the ten largest covering 35% to 55%. The sequencing here drew on PBMCs, taken at surgery. The source of these receptors is a male donor with early-stage non-small cell lung cancer. Each CDR3 is given with its conserved first and last residue. D genes are given only for firm matches. Size is stated for part of the rows, as once, few or many counts, or as a class when the clone is expanded.

>TRBV9|.|large|TRBJ1-1
CASSAPFGGEAFF
TGTGCCAGCAGCGCCCCGTTTGGGGGGGAAGCTTTCTTT
>TRBV7-8|.|.|TRBJ2-2
CASRHVGQNTGELFF
TGTGCCAGCAGACACGTGGGGCAAAACACCGGGGAGCTGTTTTTT
>TRBV29-1|TRBD1|.|TRBJ1-2
CSVVTGGDYGYTF
TGCAGCGTCGTTACAGGGGGCGACTATGGCTACACCTTC
>TRBV9|.|medium-sized|TRBJ1-1
CASSAGLWNTEAFF
TGTGCCAGCAGCGCGGGACTGTGGAACACTGAAGCTTTCTTT
>TRBV29-1|TRBD2|few|TRBJ2-7
CSVGAGFNEQYF
TGCAGCGTTGGAGCGGGATTTAACGAGCAGTACTTC
>TRBV7-9|.|.|TRBJ2-5
CASSPGTLEVQYF
TGTGCCAGCAGCCCCGGGACTTTAGAAGTCCAGTACTTC
>TRBV7-3|.|medium-sized|TRBJ2-1
CASSLGLPGLGEQFF
TGTGCCAGCAGCTTAGGTCTACCCGGTTTGGGGGAGCAGTTCTTC
>TRBV20-1|TRBD2|medium-sized|TRBJ2-3
CSLAGAVGTQYF
TGCAGCTTAGCGGGGGCGGTCGGTACGCAGTATTTT
>TRBV7-2|.|.|TRBJ2-7
CASALPGQAYEQYF
TGTGCCAGCGCTCTCCCGGGGCAGGCTTACGAGCAGTACTTC
>TRBV12-3/TRBV12-4|TRBD1|.|TRBJ1-1
CASRHRPRLGTGEASTEAFF
TGTGCCAGCAGACACCGCCCGAGGCTCGGGACAGGGGAAGCCTCAACTGAAGCTTTCTTT
>TRBV5-4|.|medium-sized|TRBJ2-7
CASSRGDSGSHYEQYF
TGTGCCAGCAGCAGGGGGGATAGCGGAAGCCATTACGAGCAGTACTTC
>TRBV5-1|.|medium-sized|TRBJ2-7
CASSFQTGGYEQYF
TGCGCCAGCAGCTTCCAGACAGGCGGCTACGAGCAGTACTTC
>TRBV27|.|medium-sized|TRBJ2-3
CASSLVYRLPSTDTQYF
TGTGCCAGCAGTTTAGTTTATCGACTACCGAGCACAGATACGCAGTATTTT
>TRBV7-8|.|medium-sized|TRBJ2-2
CASSLGEPTGELFF
TGTGCCAGCAGCCTAGGGGAGCCCACCGGGGAGCTGTTTTTT
>TRBV28|.|medium-sized|TRBJ2-2
CASFSTRNTFTGELFF
TGTGCCAGCTTCTCGACCCGGAACACCTTCACCGGGGAGCTGTTTTTT
>TRBV29-1|TRBD1|medium-sized|TRBJ1-1
CSGKVGQGANEDTEAFF
TGCAGCGGCAAAGTAGGACAGGGGGCTAATGAGGACACTGAAGCTTTCTTT
>TRBV28|TRBD1|.|TRBJ2-7
CASSLLGTGGVYEQYF
TGTGCCAGCAGTTTGCTGGGGACAGGGGGCGTCTACGAGCAGTACTTC
>TRBV7-7|TRBD2|medium-sized|TRBJ2-1
CASSSRLAGGPNEQFF
TGTGCTAGCAGCTCCCGACTAGCGGGAGGGCCAAATGAGCAGTTCTTC